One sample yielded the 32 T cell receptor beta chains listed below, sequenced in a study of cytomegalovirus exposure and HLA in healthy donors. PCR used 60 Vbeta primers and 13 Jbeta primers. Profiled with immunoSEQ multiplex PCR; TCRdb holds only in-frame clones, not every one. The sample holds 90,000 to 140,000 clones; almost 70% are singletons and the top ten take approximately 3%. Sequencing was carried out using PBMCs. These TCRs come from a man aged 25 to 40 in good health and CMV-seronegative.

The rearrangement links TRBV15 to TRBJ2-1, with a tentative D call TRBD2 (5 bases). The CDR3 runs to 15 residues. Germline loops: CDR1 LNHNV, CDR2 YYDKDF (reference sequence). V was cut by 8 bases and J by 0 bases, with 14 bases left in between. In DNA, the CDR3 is TGTGCCACCGCGGAGGATAAGAACTCCTACAATGAGCAGTTCTTC. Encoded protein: CATAEDKNSYNEQFF.

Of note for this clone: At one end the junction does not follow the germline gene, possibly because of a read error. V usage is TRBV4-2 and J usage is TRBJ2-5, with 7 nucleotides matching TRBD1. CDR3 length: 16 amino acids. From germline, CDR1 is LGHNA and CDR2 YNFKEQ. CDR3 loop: CASSQADRDSSYEQHF. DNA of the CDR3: TGTGCCAGCAGCCAGGCTGACCGGGACAGCTCCTACGAGCAGCACTTC.

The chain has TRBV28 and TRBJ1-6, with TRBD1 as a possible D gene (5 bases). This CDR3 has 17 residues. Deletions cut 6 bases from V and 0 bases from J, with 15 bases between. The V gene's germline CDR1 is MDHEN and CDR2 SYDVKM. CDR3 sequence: CASSSRDSRSYNSPLHF. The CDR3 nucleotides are TGTGCCAGCAGCTCCAGGGACTCCCGCTCCTATAATTCACCCCTCCACTTT.

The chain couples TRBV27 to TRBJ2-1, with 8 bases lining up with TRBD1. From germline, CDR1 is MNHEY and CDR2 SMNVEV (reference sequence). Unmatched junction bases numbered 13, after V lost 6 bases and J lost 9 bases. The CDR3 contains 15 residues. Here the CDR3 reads CASSATGGLNGEQFF. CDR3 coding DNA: TGTGCCAGCAGCGCAACAGGGGGGCTTAACGGTGAGCAGTTCTTC.

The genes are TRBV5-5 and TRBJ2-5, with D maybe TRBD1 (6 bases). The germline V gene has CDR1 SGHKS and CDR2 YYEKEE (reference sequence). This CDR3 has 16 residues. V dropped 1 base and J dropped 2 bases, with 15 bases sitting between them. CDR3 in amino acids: CASSLFDSQGQETQYF. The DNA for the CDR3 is TGTGCCAGCAGCTTGTTTGACTCCCAGGGGCAAGAGACCCAGTACTTC. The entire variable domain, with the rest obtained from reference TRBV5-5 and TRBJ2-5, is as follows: DAGVTQSPTHLIKTRGQQVTLRCSPISGHKSVSWYQQVLGQGPQFIFQYYEKEERGRGNFPDRFSARQFPNYSSELNVNALLLGDSALYLCASSLFDSQGQETQYFGPGTRLLVL.

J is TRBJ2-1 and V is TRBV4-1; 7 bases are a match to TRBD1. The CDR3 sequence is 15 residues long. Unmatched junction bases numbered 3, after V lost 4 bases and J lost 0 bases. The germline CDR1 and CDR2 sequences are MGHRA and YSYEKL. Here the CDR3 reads CASSLRGSSYNEQFF. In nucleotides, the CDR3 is TGCGCCAGCAGCCTCAGGGGGAGCTCCTACAATGAGCAGTTCTTC.

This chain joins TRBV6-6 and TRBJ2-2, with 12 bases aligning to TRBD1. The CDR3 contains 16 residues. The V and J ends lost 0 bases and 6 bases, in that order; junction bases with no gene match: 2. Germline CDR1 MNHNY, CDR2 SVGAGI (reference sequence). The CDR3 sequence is CASSYSGQGAAGELFF. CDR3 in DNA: TGTGCCAGCAGTTACTCGGGACAGGGGGCTGCCGGGGAGCTGTTTTTT.

As DNA, the CDR3 is TGTGCCAGCAGTTTACCGGGACAGGGGTGGAATGAGCAGTTCTTC. Amino acid sequence: CASSLPGQGWNEQFF. This chain connects TRBV28 to TRBJ2-1, with 10 bases identical to TRBD1. V trimming: 2 bases; J trimming: 7 bases; junction bases outside the gene matches: 5. This CDR3 is built from 15 residues. Germline CDR1 is MDHEN and CDR2 is SYDVKM.

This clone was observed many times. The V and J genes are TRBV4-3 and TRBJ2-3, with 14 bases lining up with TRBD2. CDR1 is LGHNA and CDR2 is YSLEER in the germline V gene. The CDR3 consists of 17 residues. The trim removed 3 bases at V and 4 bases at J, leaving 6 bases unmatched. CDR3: CASSHESTSGRADTQYF. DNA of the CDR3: TGCGCCAGCAGCCATGAATCGACTAGCGGGAGGGCAGATACGCAGTATTTT.

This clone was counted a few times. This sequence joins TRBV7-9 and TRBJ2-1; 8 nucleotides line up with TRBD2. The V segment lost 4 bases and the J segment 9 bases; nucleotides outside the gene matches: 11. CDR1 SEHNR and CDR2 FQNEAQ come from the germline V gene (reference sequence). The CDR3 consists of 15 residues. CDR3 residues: CASSSGGSSGSEQFF. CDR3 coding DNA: TGTGCCAGCAGCTCGGGGGGGAGTTCGGGCAGTGAGCAGTTCTTC.

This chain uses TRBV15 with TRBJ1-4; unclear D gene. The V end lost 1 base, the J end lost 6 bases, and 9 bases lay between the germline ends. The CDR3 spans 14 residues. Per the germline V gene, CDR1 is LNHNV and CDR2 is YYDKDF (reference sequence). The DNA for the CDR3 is TGTGCCACCAGCAGAGGAGGGAGCGATGAAAAACTGTTTTTT. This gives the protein CATSRGGSDEKLFF. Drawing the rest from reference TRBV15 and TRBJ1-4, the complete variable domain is DAMVIQNPRYQVTQFGKPVTLSCSQTLNHNVMYWYQQKSSQAPKLLFHYYDKDFNNEADTPDNFQSRRPNTSFCFLDIRSPGLGDTAMYLCATSRGGSDEKLFFGSGTQLSVL.

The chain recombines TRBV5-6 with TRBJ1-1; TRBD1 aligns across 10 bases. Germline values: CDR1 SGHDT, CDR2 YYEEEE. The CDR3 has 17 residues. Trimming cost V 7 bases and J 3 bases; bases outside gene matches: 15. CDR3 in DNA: TGTGCCAGCCGCAAAAGGACAGGGGGAAATAGGTACACTGAAGCTTTCTTT. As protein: CASRKRTGGNRYTEAFF.

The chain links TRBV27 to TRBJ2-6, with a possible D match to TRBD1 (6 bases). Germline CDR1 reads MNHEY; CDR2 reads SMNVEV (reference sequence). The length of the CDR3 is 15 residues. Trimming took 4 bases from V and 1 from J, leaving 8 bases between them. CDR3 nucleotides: TGTGCCAGCAGTTCGACAGGTTCTGGGGCCAACGTCCTGACTTTC. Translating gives CASSSTGSGANVLTF.

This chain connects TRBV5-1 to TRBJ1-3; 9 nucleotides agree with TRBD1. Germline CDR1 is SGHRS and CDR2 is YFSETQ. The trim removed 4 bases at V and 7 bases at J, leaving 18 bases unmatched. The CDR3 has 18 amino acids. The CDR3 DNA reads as TGCGCCAGCAGCCCGTCCGTGGGACAGGGAAGGTTAGGCAACACCATATATTTT. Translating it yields CASSPSVGQGRLGNTIYF.

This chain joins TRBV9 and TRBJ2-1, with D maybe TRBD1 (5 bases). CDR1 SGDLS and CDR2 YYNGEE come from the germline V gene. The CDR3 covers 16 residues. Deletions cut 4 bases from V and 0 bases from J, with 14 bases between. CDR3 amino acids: CASSPDPTGSYNEQFF. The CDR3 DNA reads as TGTGCCAGCAGCCCCGACCCTACAGGCTCCTACAATGAGCAGTTCTTC.

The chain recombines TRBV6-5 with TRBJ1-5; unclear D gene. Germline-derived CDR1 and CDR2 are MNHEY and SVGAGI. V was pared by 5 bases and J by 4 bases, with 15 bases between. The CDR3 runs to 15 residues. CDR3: CASSARLTKNQPQHF. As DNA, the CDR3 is TGTGCCAGCAGTGCCAGGTTAACAAAAAATCAGCCCCAGCATTTT.

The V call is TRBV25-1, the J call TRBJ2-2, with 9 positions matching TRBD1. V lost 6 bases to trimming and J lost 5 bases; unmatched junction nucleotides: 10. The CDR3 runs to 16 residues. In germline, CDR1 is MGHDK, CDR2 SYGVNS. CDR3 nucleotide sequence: TGTGCCAGCAGCCGGAGTAGGGGGACAGGGACCGGGGAGCTGTTTTTT. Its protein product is CASSRSRGTGTGELFF.

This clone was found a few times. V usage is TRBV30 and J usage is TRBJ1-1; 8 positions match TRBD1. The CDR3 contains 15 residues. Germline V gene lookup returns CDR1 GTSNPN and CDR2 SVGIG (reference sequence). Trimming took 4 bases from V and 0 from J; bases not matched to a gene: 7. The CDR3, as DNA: TGTGCCTGGAAATCAGGGGGCTACATGAACACTGAAGCTTTCTTT. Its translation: CAWKSGGYMNTEAFF.

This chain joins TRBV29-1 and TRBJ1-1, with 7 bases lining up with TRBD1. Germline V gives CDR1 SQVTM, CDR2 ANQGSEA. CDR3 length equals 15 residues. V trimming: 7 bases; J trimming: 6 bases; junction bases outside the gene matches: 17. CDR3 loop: CSALTGKGSVAEAFF. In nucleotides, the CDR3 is TGCAGCGCCCTGACAGGGAAAGGGTCGGTCGCTGAAGCTTTCTTT.

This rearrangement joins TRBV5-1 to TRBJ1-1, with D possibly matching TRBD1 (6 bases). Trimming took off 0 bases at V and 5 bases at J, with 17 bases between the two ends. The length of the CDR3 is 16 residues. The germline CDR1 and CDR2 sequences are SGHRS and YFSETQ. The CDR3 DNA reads TGCGCCAGCAGCTTGGGTCGCCGGGGGGCGGGAACTGAAGCTTTCTTT. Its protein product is CASSLGRRGAGTEAFF.

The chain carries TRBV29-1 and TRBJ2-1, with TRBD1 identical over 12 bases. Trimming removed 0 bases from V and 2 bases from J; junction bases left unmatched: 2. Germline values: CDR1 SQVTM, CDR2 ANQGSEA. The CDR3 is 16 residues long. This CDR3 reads CSVEEGTGGTYNEQFF. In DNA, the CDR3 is TGCAGCGTTGAAGAGGGGACAGGGGGCACCTACAATGAGCAGTTCTTC.

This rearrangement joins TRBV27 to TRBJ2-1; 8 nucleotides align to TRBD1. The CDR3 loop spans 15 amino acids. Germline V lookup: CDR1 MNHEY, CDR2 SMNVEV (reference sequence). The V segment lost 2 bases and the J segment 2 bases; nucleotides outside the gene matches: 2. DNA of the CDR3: TGTGCCAGCAGTTTAGGACAGGGCCCCTACAATGAGCAGTTCTTC. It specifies CASSLGQGPYNEQFF.

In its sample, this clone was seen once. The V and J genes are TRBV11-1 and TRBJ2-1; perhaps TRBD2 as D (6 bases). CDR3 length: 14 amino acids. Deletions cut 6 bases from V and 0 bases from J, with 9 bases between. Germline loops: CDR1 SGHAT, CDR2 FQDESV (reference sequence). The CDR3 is CASRRLDSYNEQFF. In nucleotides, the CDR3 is TGTGCCAGCAGACGACTAGACTCCTACAATGAGCAGTTCTTC.

The CDR3 here is CASSYLEAGNQPQHF. The DNA of the CDR3 is TGTGCCAGCAGTTACCTCGAGGCTGGCAATCAGCCCCAGCATTTT. V usage is TRBV6-5 and J usage is TRBJ1-5; D is undetermined. The CDR3 length is 15 residues. Germline assignment: CDR1 MNHEY and CDR2 SVGAGI. Trimming shortened V by 2 bases and J by 2 bases, and 10 bases separated the two germline ends.

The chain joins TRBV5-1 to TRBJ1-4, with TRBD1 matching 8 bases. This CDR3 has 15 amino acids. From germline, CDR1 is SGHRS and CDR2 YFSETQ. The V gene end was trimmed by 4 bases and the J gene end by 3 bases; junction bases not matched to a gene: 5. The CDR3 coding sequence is TGCGCCAGCAGCGATCAGGGGGCGGCTAATGAAAAACTGTTTTTT. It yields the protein CASSDQGAANEKLFF.

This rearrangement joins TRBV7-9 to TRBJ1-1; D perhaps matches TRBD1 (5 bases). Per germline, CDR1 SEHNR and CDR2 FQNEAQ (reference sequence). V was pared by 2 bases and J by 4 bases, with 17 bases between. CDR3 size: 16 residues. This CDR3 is CASSLKRWAGGTEAFF. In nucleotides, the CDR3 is TGTGCCAGCAGCTTAAAGCGGTGGGCCGGGGGCACTGAAGCTTTCTTT.

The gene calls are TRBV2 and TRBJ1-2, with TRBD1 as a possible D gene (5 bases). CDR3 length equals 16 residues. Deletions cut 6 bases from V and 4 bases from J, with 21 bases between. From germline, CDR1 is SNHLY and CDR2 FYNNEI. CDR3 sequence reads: CASRTLTGALFYGYTF. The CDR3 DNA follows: TGTGCCAGCAGAACCTTAACAGGCGCCTTATTCTATGGCTACACCTTC.

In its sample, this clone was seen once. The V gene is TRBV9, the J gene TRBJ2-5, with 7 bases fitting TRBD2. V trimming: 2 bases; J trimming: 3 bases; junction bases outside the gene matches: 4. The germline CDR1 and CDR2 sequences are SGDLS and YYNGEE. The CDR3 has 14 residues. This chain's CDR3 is CASSVSGREETQYF. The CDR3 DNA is TGTGCCAGCAGCGTCTCGGGGAGGGAAGAGACCCAGTACTTC. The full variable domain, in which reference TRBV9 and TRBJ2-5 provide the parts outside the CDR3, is DSGVTQTPKHLITATGQRVTLRCSPRSGDLSVYWYQQSLDQGLQFLIQYYNGEERAKGNILERFSAQQFPDLHSELNLSSLELGDSALYFCASSVSGREETQYFGPGTRLLVL.

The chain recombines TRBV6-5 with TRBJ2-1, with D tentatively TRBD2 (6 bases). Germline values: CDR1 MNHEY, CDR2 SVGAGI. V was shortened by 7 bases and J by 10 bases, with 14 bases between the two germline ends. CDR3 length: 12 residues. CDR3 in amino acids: CASNGRGREQFF. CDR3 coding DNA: TGTGCCAGCAACGGGAGAGGGCGGGAGCAGTTCTTC.

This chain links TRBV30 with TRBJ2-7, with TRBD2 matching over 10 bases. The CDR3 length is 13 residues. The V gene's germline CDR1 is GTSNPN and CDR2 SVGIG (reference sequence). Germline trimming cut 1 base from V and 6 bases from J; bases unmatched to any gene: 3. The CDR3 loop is CAWSAGTSAEQYF. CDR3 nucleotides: TGTGCCTGGAGTGCCGGGACTAGCGCCGAGCAGTACTTC.

CDR3 DNA sequence: TGTGCCAGCTCACCACCGGGGGGAGAGACCCAGTACTTC. It is translated as CASSPPGGETQYF. The chain carries TRBV18 and TRBJ2-5, with D maybe TRBD2 (6 bases). Germline V CDR1 and CDR2: KGHSH, LQKENI. The length of the CDR3 is 13 residues. Trimming pared 0 bases from V and 4 bases from J, leaving 6 bases between.

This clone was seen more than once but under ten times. The chain's CDR3 is CASSLFPGTGARNTEAFF. CDR3 sequence (DNA): TGTGCCAGCAGCCTTTTTCCCGGGACAGGGGCTAGGAACACTGAAGCTTTCTTT. V usage is TRBV4-2 and J usage is TRBJ1-1; 10 bases are shared with TRBD1. The CDR3 extends over 18 amino acids. V was clipped by 4 bases and J by 1 base; unmatched bases: 12. The germline CDR1 and CDR2 sequences are LGHNA and YNFKEQ.